The 7 T cell receptor beta chains in this list originate from one sample, sequenced in a study of blood T cells in healthy people across ages. The authors ran a second PCR of about 6 to 11 cycles using a sample-barcoded 5' primer and a J-beta primer mix. Each CDR3 protein gets one entry after TCRdb re-called the 5' RACE reads with MiXCR. The sample records around 1.1 million distinct CDR3 sequences, less than 45% being singletons. Input material: blood. The receptors derive from a man younger than 30 in good health.

The chain uses TRBV20-1 and TRBJ2-4; a weak D match, TRBD1 (5 bases). The end of the DNA fits TRBJ2-7 better, so the J call may be wrong. The CDR3 is 14 residues long. The germline V gene encodes CDR1 DFQATT and CDR2 SNEGSKA (reference sequence). The CDR3 spells CSARDNRYSYEQYF. CDR3 in DNA: TGCAGTGCTAGAGATAACAGGTACTCCTACGAGCAGTACTTC.

The rearrangement uses TRBV20-1 and TRBJ1-4; 7 nucleotides agree with TRBD1. The CDR3 loop spans 14 amino acids. Trimming at V came to 5 bases and at J to 2 bases, leaving 5 bases not matched to a gene. From germline, CDR1 is DFQATT and CDR2 SNEGSKA (reference sequence). CDR3 nucleotides: TGCAGTGCTCAGGGGGGATGGACTAATGAAAAACTGTTTTTT. Residues: CSAQGGWTNEKLFF.

The V call is TRBV20-1, the J call TRBJ1-1; tentatively, D is TRBD1 (6 bases). The CDR3 extends over 14 amino acids. Trimming left V 4 bases short and J 1 base short, with 13 bases between. Germline CDR1 reads DFQATT; CDR2 reads SNEGSKA (reference sequence). CDR3: CSAIGDTWNTEAFF. The CDR3 DNA follows: TGCAGTGCTATCGGGGACACTTGGAACACTGAAGCTTTCTTT.

The chain employs TRBV28 and TRBJ1-6; D is unclear. V was clipped by 2 bases and J by 11 bases, with 4 bases between them. This CDR3 has 11 amino acids. The V gene's germline CDR1 is MDHEN and CDR2 SYDVKM. In DNA, the CDR3 is TGTGCCAGCAGTTTAGATGCACCCCTCCACTTT. Amino acid sequence: CASSLDAPLHF.

J is TRBJ1-4 and V is TRBV7-8; D is unresolved. Germline values: CDR1 SGHVS, CDR2 FQNEAQ. Trimming stripped 5 bases from V and 5 bases from J, with 15 bases between. This CDR3 is 15 amino acids long. The CDR3 spells CASSPQGRANEKLFF. In nucleotides, the CDR3 is TGTGCCAGCAGCCCCCAAGGACGGGCGAATGAAAAACTGTTTTTT. Variable domain in full (rest from reference TRBV7-8 and TRBJ1-4): GAGVSQSPRYKVAKRGQDVALRCDPISGHVSLFWYQQALGQGPEFLTYFQNEAQLDKSGLPSDRFFAERPEGSVSTLKIQRTQQEDSAVYLCASSPQGRANEKLFFGSGTQLSVL.

This clonotype was found a few times. The chain links TRBV11-2 to TRBJ2-1, with 8 positions matching TRBD1. The assigned J gene may be wrong: the sequence end matches TRBJ2-7 better. CDR3 size: 16 residues. Germline V CDR1 and CDR2: SGHAT, FQNNGV. CDR3 in DNA: TGTGCCAGCAGCTTTAGGGCAGGGGGCGAGTACAATGAGCAGTACTTC. Translating gives CASSFRAGGEYNEQYF.

This clonotype was detected many times. This chain links TRBV2 with TRBJ2-6; D is unclear. Germline V gene sequence: CDR1 SNHLY, CDR2 FYNNEI. Trimming left V 2 bases short and J 11 bases short, with 4 bases between. The CDR3 runs to 11 residues. CDR3 in DNA: TGTGCCAGCAGTGAATGGGACGTCCTGACTTTC. Translated, it gives CASSEWDVLTF.